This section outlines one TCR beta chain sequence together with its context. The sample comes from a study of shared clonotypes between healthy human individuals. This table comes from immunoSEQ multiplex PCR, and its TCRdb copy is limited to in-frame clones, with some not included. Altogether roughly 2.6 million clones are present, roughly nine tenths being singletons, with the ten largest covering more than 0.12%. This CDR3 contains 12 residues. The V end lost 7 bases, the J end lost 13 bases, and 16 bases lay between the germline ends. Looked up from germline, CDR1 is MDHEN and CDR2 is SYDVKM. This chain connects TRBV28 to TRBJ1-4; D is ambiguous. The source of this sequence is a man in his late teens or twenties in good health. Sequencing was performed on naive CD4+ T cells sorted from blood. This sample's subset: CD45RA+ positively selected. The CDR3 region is CASTTPREGLFF. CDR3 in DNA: TGTGCCAGCACCACCCCCCGGGAGGGACTGTTTTTT.